Presented here are 20 T cell receptor beta chains from one specimen sequenced in a study of cytotoxic CD8 clonotypes in ibrutinib-treated CLL. TCRdb keeps only in-frame clones here, not all; method: immunoSEQ multiplex PCR. The table shows roughly 63,000 clones, with roughly 57% occurring only once. The source was PBMCs, collected after 12 months of ibrutinib treatment. All receptors derive from a human donor with chronic lymphocytic leukemia.

Ten or more counts support this clone. The chain employs TRBV19 and TRBJ1-1; D ambiguous. This CDR3 has 14 residues. Germline-derived CDR1 and CDR2 are LNHDA and SQIVND (reference sequence). V was trimmed by 0 bases and J by 5 bases, leaving 10 bases between them. The CDR3 protein is CASSIDSGPTEAFF. In nucleotides, the CDR3 is TGTGCCAGTAGTATAGATTCCGGTCCTACTGAAGCTTTCTTT.

This sequence joins TRBV5-1 and TRBJ2-2; no definite D call. This CDR3 comprises 14 residues. Germline V gene sequence: CDR1 SGHRS, CDR2 YFSETQ. The V gene lost 5 bases and the J gene lost 2 bases, with 10 bases spanning the gap. Here the CDR3 reads CASRGWANTGELFF. In DNA form, the CDR3 reads TGCGCCAGCAGAGGGTGGGCTAACACCGGGGAGCTGTTTTTT.

This sequence joins TRBV4-1 and TRBJ2-1, with a weak D call TRBD2 (6 bases). The germline V gene encodes CDR1 MGHRA and CDR2 YSYEKL. The CDR3 has 14 residues. The ends were cut back, 4 bases at V and 7 bases at J, with 14 bases in the middle. Written as DNA, the CDR3 is TGCGCCAGCAGCCTACTCGGAGGGAGTAATGAGCAGTTCTTC. Translated, it gives CASSLLGGSNEQFF.

This clone was observed once. The V call is TRBV7-6, the J call TRBJ2-3; 11 bases line up with TRBD2. The ends lost 3 bases at V and 7 bases at J; junction bases unmatched: 6. The CDR3 totals 15 residues. Per germline, CDR1 SGHVS and CDR2 FNYEAQ. This CDR3 is CASSFFSGGGNTQYF. In DNA form, the CDR3 reads TGTGCCAGCAGCTTCTTTAGCGGGGGGGGCAATACGCAGTATTTT.

The gene calls are TRBV6-5 and TRBJ2-5; the D gene is possibly TRBD2 (6 bases). The CDR3 runs 13 residues. V was clipped by 6 bases and J by 4 bases, with 12 bases between them. Germline CDR1 and CDR2: MNHEY and SVGAGI. In DNA, the CDR3 is TGTGCCAGCAGGGTGGAGGGCCTAGAGACCCAGTACTTC. This codes for CASRVEGLETQYF.

The J gene is TRBJ1-1, the V gene TRBV2; 7 bases align to TRBD1. The germline CDR1 and CDR2 sequences are SNHLY and FYNNEI. After removal of 5 bases from V and 6 bases from J, the junction contained 3 bases not matched to a gene. This CDR3 has 12 residues. The CDR3 coding sequence is TGTGCCAGCAGTTTCAGGGGGTCTGAAGCTTTCTTT. Encoded protein: CASSFRGSEAFF.

The chain couples TRBV28 to TRBJ1-1, with 8 bases matching TRBD1. The CDR3 spans 14 residues. V lost 9 bases, J lost 5 bases, and 11 bases stayed unmatched. Looked up from germline, CDR1 is MDHEN and CDR2 is SYDVKM. This chain's CDR3 is CASSIIQGVTEAFF. Here the CDR3 DNA reads TGTGCCAGTTCCATTATACAGGGGGTTACTGAAGCTTTCTTT. The full variable domain, with the rest looked up from reference TRBV28 and TRBJ1-1, is DVKVTQSSRYLVKRTGEKVFLECVQDMDHENMFWYRQDPGLGLRLIYFSYDVKMKEKGDIPEGYSVSREKKERFSLILESASTNQTSMYLCASSIIQGVTEAFFGQGTRLTVV.

The chain uses TRBV6-5 and TRBJ2-2; D not resolved. V was trimmed by 0 bases and J by 5 bases, leaving 13 bases between them. CDR3 length: 16 residues. Germline V gene lookup returns CDR1 MNHEY and CDR2 SVGAGI. The CDR3 protein is CASSYSTLVGTGELFF. The CDR3, as DNA: TGTGCCAGCAGTTACTCGACCCTAGTCGGGACCGGGGAGCTGTTTTTT.

The chain is built from TRBV5-6 and TRBJ1-2; D is undetermined. Germline V gene sequence: CDR1 SGHDT, CDR2 YYEEEE. V dropped 4 bases and J dropped 0 bases, with 16 bases sitting between them. The CDR3 consists of 16 residues. The CDR3 coding sequence is TGTGCCAGCAGCCCACCCCGGCTCAGCGCTAACTATGGCTACACCTTC. Translating it yields CASSPPRLSANYGYTF.

The V gene is TRBV19, the J gene TRBJ2-3, with no clear D. The germline V and J ends were trimmed by 4 bases and 4 bases, with 6 bases remaining between them. The germline gives CDR1 LNHDA, CDR2 SQIVND (reference sequence). The CDR3 has 12 amino acids. CDR3 sequence reads: CASSTGADTQYF. The CDR3 DNA reads TGTGCCAGTAGTACCGGAGCAGATACGCAGTATTTT.

This clone was seen many times. The chain couples TRBV6-5 to TRBJ2-1; the match to TRBD1 covers 8 bases. J gave up 9 bases and V 5 bases, and 0 bases lay outside the gene matches. CDR3 size: 11 residues. Germline V gives CDR1 MNHEY, CDR2 SVGAGI. The CDR3: CASSTGGEQFF. The CDR3 bases are TGTGCCAGCAGTACAGGGGGTGAGCAGTTCTTC.

The chain has TRBV9 and TRBJ2-7; the D is unclear. CDR3 length: 17 amino acids. Germline-derived CDR1 and CDR2 are SGDLS and YYNGEE. V was shortened by 0 bases and J by 0 bases, with 16 bases between the two germline ends. The CDR3, as DNA: TGTGCCAGCAGCGTAGGAGAAGGACGGAATCCCTCCTACGAGCAGTACGTC. It codes for CASSVGEGRNPSYEQYV.

The CDR3: CASSLMGQGPYYGYTF. In DNA form, the CDR3 reads TGTGCCAGCAGCCTCATGGGACAGGGTCCCTACTATGGCTACACCTTC. The V gene is TRBV5-4, the J gene TRBJ1-2; 9 bases are a match to TRBD1. CDR3 length: 16 amino acids. J lost 3 bases, V lost 4 bases, and 10 bases had no gene match. Per germline, CDR1 SGHNT and CDR2 YYREEE (reference sequence).

V and J are TRBV9 and TRBJ1-2, with 10 positions matching TRBD1. The germline gives CDR1 SGDLS, CDR2 YYNGEE. With V trimmed by 0 bases and J by 6 bases, 8 bases remained unmatched. This CDR3 has 16 amino acids. In nucleotides, the CDR3 is TGTGCCAGCAGCGTAGCCAGGGACAGGGGACTAGATGGCTACACCTTC. Translating gives CASSVARDRGLDGYTF.

This chain links TRBV6-1 with TRBJ1-5, with 7 bases that match TRBD1. CDR1 and CDR2 (germline): MNHNS, SASEGT. This CDR3 spans 15 amino acids. The ends lost 5 bases at V and 6 bases at J; junction bases unmatched: 10. CDR3: CASSLQGSLAQPQHF. CDR3 sequence (DNA): TGTGCCAGCAGTTTACAGGGGAGTTTGGCTCAGCCCCAGCATTTT.

Here the CDR3 reads CASSLAGGPGDTQYF. The CDR3 DNA is TGTGCCAGCAGCTTGGCGGGGGGGCCGGGAGATACGCAGTATTTT. The rearrangement links TRBV5-6 to TRBJ2-3; 8 bases are shared with TRBD2. The CDR3 consists of 15 residues. The V gene end was trimmed by 0 bases and the J gene end by 5 bases; junction bases not matched to a gene: 5. Germline-derived CDR1 and CDR2 are SGHDT and YYEEEE.

Note on this clone: The identical CDR3 is also encoded by other nucleotide sequences in the sample. The V gene is TRBV5-1, the J gene TRBJ2-1, with 12 bases lining up with TRBD2. The germline V gene has CDR1 SGHRS and CDR2 YFSETQ. J gave up 4 bases and V 4 bases, and 0 bases lay outside the gene matches. This CDR3 has 14 residues. CDR3 nucleotides: TGCGCCAGCAGCGGACTAGCGGGGTACAATGAGCAGTTCTTC. This gives the protein CASSGLAGYNEQFF. The full variable domain, its missing parts supplied by reference TRBV5-1 and TRBJ2-1, is KAGVTQTPRYLIKTRGQQVTLSCSPISGHRSVSWYQQTPGQGLQFLFEYFSETQRNKGNFPGRFSGRQFSNSRSEMNVSTLELGDSALYLCASSGLAGYNEQFFGPGTRLTVL.

The rearrangement joins TRBV28 to TRBJ1-1, with D possibly TRBD1 on 5 matching bases. This CDR3 comprises 12 residues. Germline V lookup: CDR1 MDHEN, CDR2 SYDVKM. With 6 bases removed from V and 3 bases from J, the gap between germline ends came to 8 bases. CDR3 nucleotide sequence: TGTGCCAGCAGCAGGGACCACACTGAAGCTTTCTTT. This sequence encodes CASSRDHTEAFF. Combining the CDR3 with reference TRBV28 and TRBJ1-1 gives the whole variable domain DVKVTQSSRYLVKRTGEKVFLECVQDMDHENMFWYRQDPGLGLRLIYFSYDVKMKEKGDIPEGYSVSREKKERFSLILESASTNQTSMYLCASSRDHTEAFFGQGTRLTVV.

The chain links TRBV7-2 to TRBJ1-5; D is undetermined. This CDR3 contains 14 residues. Germline V gene sequence: CDR1 SGHTA, CDR2 FQGNSA. Deletions cut 1 base from V and 1 base from J, with 5 bases between. The CDR3 reads CASSLVLSNQPQHF. The CDR3 nucleotides read TGTGCCAGCAGCTTAGTACTCAGCAATCAGCCCCAGCATTTT.

This chain joins TRBV5-1 and TRBJ2-3; D unresolved. CDR3 length equals 14 residues. V lost 1 base and J lost 1, with 7 bases in between. Germline lookup yields CDR1 SGHRS and CDR2 YFSETQ. This CDR3 is CASSLFTRTDTQYF. CDR3 DNA: TGCGCCAGCAGCTTGTTCACGCGCACAGATACGCAGTATTTT.